This T cell receptor (beta chain) originates from a study of T cell responses to AZD1222 COVID-19 vaccine. General study results and limits: Repertoires were sampled only after the peak T cell response. Clonal diversity may have been underestimated, and the donors were mostly white British, with more females than males. Spike-wide coverage was observed for vaccine-associated CD4 TCRs, with dominant responses at 160-218 and 743-854. Reportedly, nearly half the spike-specific TCRs target unmutated variant regions.

Regarding this clone: Antigen unknown.

The repertoire was sequenced with immunoSEQ multiplex PCR; TCRdb's copy has only in-frame clones and lacks some. Among some 100,000 clones, around 87% were seen once, and the ten largest hold over 3%. Specimen: peripheral blood, collected on day 0 of AZD1222 vaccination. The sequence was obtained from an adult in good health.

This chain's CDR3 is CASSLAGVQETQYF. CDR3 DNA sequence: TGTGCCAGCAGTTTAGCGGGGGTCCAAGAGACCCAGTACTTC. The chain uses TRBV27 and TRBJ2-5, with 7 bases identical to TRBD2. This CDR3 contains 14 residues. Unmatched junction bases numbered 1, after V lost 2 bases and J lost 1 base. Germline loops: CDR1 MNHEY, CDR2 SMNVEV (reference sequence).